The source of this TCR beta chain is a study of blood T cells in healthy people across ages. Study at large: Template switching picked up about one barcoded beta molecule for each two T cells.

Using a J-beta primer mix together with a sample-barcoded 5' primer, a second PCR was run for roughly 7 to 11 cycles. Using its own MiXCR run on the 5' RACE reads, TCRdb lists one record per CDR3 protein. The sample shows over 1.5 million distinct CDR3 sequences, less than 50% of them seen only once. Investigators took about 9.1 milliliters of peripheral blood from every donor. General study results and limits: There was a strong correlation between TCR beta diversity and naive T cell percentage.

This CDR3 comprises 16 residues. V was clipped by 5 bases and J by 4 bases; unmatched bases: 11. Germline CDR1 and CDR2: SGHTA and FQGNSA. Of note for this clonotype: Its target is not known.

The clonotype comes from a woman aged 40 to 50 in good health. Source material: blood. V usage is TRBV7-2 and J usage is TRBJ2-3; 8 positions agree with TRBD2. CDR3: CASSLGWSGGADTQYF. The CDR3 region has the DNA TGTGCCAGCAGCCTAGGGTGGAGCGGGGGAGCAGATACGCAGTATTTT.